A selection of T cell receptor beta chains follows, all from one sample in a study of follicular helper T cells after annual influenza vaccination. Here immunoSEQ multiplex PCR was the method, and the copy in TCRdb shows in-frame clones only, minus some. The data hold several thousand clones, with roughly 82% observed a single time. The source material was CXCR5+ CD38- circulating T follicular helper cells from blood, sampled on the day of influenza vaccination. The receptors come from an adult who received the influenza vaccine. CDR3s include the opening cysteine and the closing phenylalanine or tryptophan. D genes are given only for firm matches. The size entry is marked missing in some rows and otherwise reads once, few, many or a size class.

CDR3nt: TGTGCCAGCAGTGAAGTCGGTAGCGGGGTTACAGATACGCAGTATTTT
CDR3aa: CASSEVGSGVTDTQYF
d_gene: TRBD2
v_gene: TRBV2
j_gene: TRBJ2-3
len: 16
abundance: .

CDR3nt: TGCGCCAGCAATTGGGACAGGGGGTATGGCTACACCTTC
CDR3aa: CASNWDRGYGYTF
d_gene: TRBD1
v_gene: TRBV10-1
j_gene: TRBJ1-2
len: 13
abundance: .

CDR3nt: TGTGCCAGCACATCGCTACAGGGAGGCTCCTACAATGAGCAGTTCTTC
CDR3aa: CASTSLQGGSYNEQFF
d_gene: .
v_gene: TRBV5-5
j_gene: TRBJ2-1
len: 16
abundance: .

CDR3nt: TGTGCCAGCAGCTCCCGAGATAGGGCTCCCTACGAGCAGTACTTC
CDR3aa: CASSSRDRAPYEQYF
d_gene: .
v_gene: TRBV5-6
j_gene: TRBJ2-7
len: 15
abundance: .

CDR3nt: TGTGCCAGCATTAGAACAGGGATAGCCAAAAACATTCAGTACTTC
CDR3aa: CASIRTGIAKNIQYF
d_gene: .
v_gene: TRBV6-4
j_gene: TRBJ2-4
len: 15
abundance: .

CDR3nt: TGTGCCAGCAGAACTCGAGGACAGGGGAGCGACGAGCAGTACTTC
CDR3aa: CASRTRGQGSDEQYF
d_gene: TRBD1
v_gene: TRBV28
j_gene: TRBJ2-7
len: 15
abundance: few

CDR3nt: TGTGCCAGCAGCCACGACAACTCTGGAAACACCATATATTTT
CDR3aa: CASSHDNSGNTIYF
d_gene: .
v_gene: TRBV7-2
j_gene: TRBJ1-3
len: 14
abundance: once

CDR3nt: TGTGCCAGCCGGCAGGGAGGTCCTGAAGCTTTCTTT
CDR3aa: CASRQGGPEAFF
d_gene: .
v_gene: TRBV6-5
j_gene: TRBJ1-1
len: 12
abundance: .

CDR3nt: TGTGCCAGCAGCCGCATGAGCGGCACAGATACGCAGTATTTT
CDR3aa: CASSRMSGTDTQYF
d_gene: .
v_gene: TRBV5-8
j_gene: TRBJ2-3
len: 14
abundance: .

CDR3nt: TGTGCCAGCAGTGTACGACAGGGGGCTGGAAACACCATATATTTT
CDR3aa: CASSVRQGAGNTIYF
d_gene: TRBD1
v_gene: TRBV6-1
j_gene: TRBJ1-3
len: 15
abundance: .

CDR3nt: TGTGCCAGCAGTTCCGGGGGCGTGAGTAGTGAGCAGTTCTTC
CDR3aa: CASSSGGVSSEQFF
d_gene: .
v_gene: TRBV6-5
j_gene: TRBJ2-1
len: 14
abundance: .

CDR3nt: TGTGCCAGCAGTGGGGGCACAACCTATAATTCACCCCTCCACTTT
CDR3aa: CASSGGTTYNSPLHF
d_gene: .
v_gene: TRBV6-1
j_gene: TRBJ1-6
len: 15
abundance: few